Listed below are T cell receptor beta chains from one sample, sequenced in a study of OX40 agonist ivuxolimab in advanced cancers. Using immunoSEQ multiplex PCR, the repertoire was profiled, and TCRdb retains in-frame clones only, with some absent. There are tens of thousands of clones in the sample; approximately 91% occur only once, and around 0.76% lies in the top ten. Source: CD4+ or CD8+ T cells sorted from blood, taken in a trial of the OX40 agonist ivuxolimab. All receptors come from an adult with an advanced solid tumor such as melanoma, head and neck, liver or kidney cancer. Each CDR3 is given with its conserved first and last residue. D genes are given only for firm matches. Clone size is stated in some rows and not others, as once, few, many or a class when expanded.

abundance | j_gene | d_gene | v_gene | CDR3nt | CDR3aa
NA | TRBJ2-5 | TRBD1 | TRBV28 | TGTGCCAGCAGGAGGACAGGGGTTGAGACCCAGTACTTC | CASRRTGVETQYF
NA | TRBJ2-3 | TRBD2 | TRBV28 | TGTGCCAGCAGTCTAGCGGGAGCAGATACGCAGTATTTT | CASSLAGADTQYF
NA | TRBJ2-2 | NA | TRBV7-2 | TGTGCCAGCAGCTCACTCGGGGGAGAAACTGGGGAGCTGTTTTTT | CASSSLGGETGELFF
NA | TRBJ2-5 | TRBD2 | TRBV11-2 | TGTGCCAGCAAAGGGAGGGGTGAGGAGACCCAGTACTTC | CASKGRGEETQYF
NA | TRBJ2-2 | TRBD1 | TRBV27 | TGTGCCAGCAGTTTCTCTGGGACAGGGCGGGTAATCGGGGAGCTGTTTTTT | CASSFSGTGRVIGELFF
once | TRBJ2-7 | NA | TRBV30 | TGTGCCTGGAAAAAACAGGGCCCCTACGAGCAGTACTTC | CAWKKQGPYEQYF
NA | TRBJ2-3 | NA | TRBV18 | TGTGCCAGCTCACAACGACAGGGGGCGACTAGCGGGAGCACAGATACGCAGTATTTT | CASSQRQGATSGSTDTQYF
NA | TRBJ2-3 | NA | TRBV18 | TGTGCCAGCTCACCACCTACCGGAGTGGGTACGCAGTATTTT | CASSPPTGVGTQYF
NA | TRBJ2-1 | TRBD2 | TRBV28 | TGTGCCAGCACCGAACTAGCGGGAGGGACCTACAATGAGCAGTTCTTC | CASTELAGGTYNEQFF
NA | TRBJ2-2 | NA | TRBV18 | TGTGCCAGCTCACCAATGCAGGGCCCCGGGGAGCTGTTTTTT | CASSPMQGPGELFF
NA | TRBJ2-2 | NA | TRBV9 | TGTGCCAGCAGCGTAGTAGGTAGTGGCGGGGAGCTGTTTTTT | CASSVVGSGGELFF
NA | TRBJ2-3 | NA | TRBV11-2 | TGTGCCAGCAGCTTAGACCTCACAGATACGCAGTATTTT | CASSLDLTDTQYF
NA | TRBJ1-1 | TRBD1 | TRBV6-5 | TGTGCCAGTGCAGGGGGCTATCGCACTGAAGCTTTCTTT | CASAGGYRTEAFF
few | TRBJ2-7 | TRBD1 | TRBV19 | TGTGCCAGTAGTATGACAGGGAATCGCGAGCAGTACTTC | CASSMTGNREQYF
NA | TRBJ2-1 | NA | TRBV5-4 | TGTGCCAGCAGCTTGGGGGGCTTTCCCTCCTACAATGAGCAGTTCTTC | CASSLGGFPSYNEQFF
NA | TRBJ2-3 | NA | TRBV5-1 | TGCGCCAGCAGCTGGGCGGTGAGCACAGATACGCAGTATTTT | CASSWAVSTDTQYF
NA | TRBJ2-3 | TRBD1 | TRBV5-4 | TGTGCCAGCAGCTTGGCAAACAGGGGTTCCACAGATACGCAGTATTTT | CASSLANRGSTDTQYF
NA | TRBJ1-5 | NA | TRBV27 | TGTGCCAGCAGTCTGTGGGGGAATCAGCCCCAGCATTTT | CASSLWGNQPQHF
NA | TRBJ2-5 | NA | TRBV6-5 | TGTGCCAGCAGTGTGGTGGAGACCCAGTACTTC | CASSVVETQYF
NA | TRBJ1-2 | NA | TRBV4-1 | TGCGCCAGCAGCCAAGCTGGGTTTCACTATGGCTACACCTTC | CASSQAGFHYGYTF
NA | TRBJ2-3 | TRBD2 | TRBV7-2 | TGTGCCAGCAGCTTAGGGCTAGCGGGAGCAGATACGCAGTATTTT | CASSLGLAGADTQYF
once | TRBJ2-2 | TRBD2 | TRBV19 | TGTGCCAGCCGTAGCGGGAGTGGCACCGGGGAGCTGTTTTTT | CASRSGSGTGELFF
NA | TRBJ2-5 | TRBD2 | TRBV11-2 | TGTGCCAGCAGTCCAACCCCGGGACTAGCGGGTCGGGAGACCCAGTACTTC | CASSPTPGLAGRETQYF
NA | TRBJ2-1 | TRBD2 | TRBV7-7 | TGTGCTAGCAGTTCCGGGACTAGTAACAACAATGAGCAGTTCTTC | CASSSGTSNNNEQFF
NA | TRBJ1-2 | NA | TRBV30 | TGTGCCTGTACAAGTAGGGGGGGATCGGGCTACACCTTC | CACTSRGGSGYTF
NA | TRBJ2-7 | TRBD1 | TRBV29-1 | TGCAGCGTTGCACTAGGACAGGGATACGAGCAGTACTTC | CSVALGQGYEQYF
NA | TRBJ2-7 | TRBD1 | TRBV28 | TGTGCCAGCAGTCCCGGACAGGCCCTTCGAGAGCAGTACTTC | CASSPGQALREQYF
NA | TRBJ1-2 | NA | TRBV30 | TGTGCCTGGAGCGCGGAGAGGCGGGGTGGCTACACCTTC | CAWSAERRGGYTF
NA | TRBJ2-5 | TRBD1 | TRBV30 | TGTGCCTGGAGCTGGTGGGACAGGGGGAAAGAGACCCAGTACTTC | CAWSWWDRGKETQYF
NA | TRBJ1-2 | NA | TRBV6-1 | TGTGCCAGCAGTGCAGTGTGGGACTATGGCTACACCTTC | CASSAVWDYGYTF
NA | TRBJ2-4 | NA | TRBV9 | TGTGCCAGCAGCGTAGGGTCGGGGGCCAAAAACATTCAGTACTTC | CASSVGSGAKNIQYF
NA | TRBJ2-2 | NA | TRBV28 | TGTGCCAGCAGTTTATACAGGTTCGGGGAGCTGTTTTTT | CASSLYRFGELFF
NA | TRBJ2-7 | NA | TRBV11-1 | TGTGCCAGCAGCCCTAACCTCGGCGAGCAGTACTTC | CASSPNLGEQYF
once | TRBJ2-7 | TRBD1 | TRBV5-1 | TGCGCCAGCAGCCGAGAGGACAGGGGCTTCGACGAGCAGTACTTC | CASSREDRGFDEQYF
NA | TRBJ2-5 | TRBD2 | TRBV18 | TGTGCCAGCTCACTCTACTCTGTCTCAGGGACTAGCGGCCAAGAGACCCAGTACTTC | CASSLYSVSGTSGQETQYF
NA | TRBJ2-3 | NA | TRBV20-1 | TGCAGTGCATCCAGCACAGATACGCAGTATTTT | CSASSTDTQYF
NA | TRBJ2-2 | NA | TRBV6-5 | TGTGCCACCTCCGGGCAGACCCCGAACACCGGGGAGCTGTTTTTT | CATSGQTPNTGELFF
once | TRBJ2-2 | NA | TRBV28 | TGTGCCAGCAGTTTAAGGGGCCTAGAGGGCACCGGGGAGCTGTTTTTT | CASSLRGLEGTGELFF
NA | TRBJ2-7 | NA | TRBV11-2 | TGTGCCAGCAGCCCAGTGGGGCACGAGCAGTACTTC | CASSPVGHEQYF
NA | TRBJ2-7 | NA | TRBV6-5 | TGTGCCAGCAGTGAATTCTACGAGCAGTACTTC | CASSEFYEQYF
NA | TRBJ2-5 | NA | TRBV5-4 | TGTGCCAGCACCCCACAGATTGGCCAAGAGACCCAGTACTTC | CASTPQIGQETQYF
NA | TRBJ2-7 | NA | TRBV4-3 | TGCGCCAGCAGCCAAGATCCTAGGGGCCAGGGCGAGCAGTACTTC | CASSQDPRGQGEQYF
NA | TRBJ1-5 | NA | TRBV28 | TGTGCCAGCAGTTTAGGGGCTCAGCCCCAGCATTTT | CASSLGAQPQHF
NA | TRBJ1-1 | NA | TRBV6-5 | TGTGCCAGCAGTCAGGGAGGGGGGACTGAAGCTTTCTTT | CASSQGGGTEAFF
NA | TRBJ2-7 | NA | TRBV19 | TGTGCCAGTAGTACCCCGCAGGGGTCCCAGTACTTC | CASSTPQGSQYF
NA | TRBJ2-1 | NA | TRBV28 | TGTGCCAGCAGTAGGGACTTCCACTCCTTTTACAATGAGCAGTTCTTC | CASSRDFHSFYNEQFF
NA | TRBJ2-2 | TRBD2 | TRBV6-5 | TGTGCCAGCAGGGCGGGACTAGCCCCCGGGGAGCTGTTTTTT | CASRAGLAPGELFF
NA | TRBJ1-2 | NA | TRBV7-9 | TGTGCCAGCAGCTTAGGGGTAGGGGATGTTGGCTACACCTTC | CASSLGVGDVGYTF
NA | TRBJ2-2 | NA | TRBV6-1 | TGTGCCAGCAGTCCCCCCGGGGGAGGATGGGGGGAGCTGTTTTTT | CASSPPGGGWGELFF
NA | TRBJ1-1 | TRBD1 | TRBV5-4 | TGTGCCAGCAGCGATTCAGGGGGCGCGATCACTGAAGCTTTCTTT | CASSDSGGAITEAFF
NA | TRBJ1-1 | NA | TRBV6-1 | TGTGCCAGCAGTGCGGAGGCAATGAACACTGAAGCTTTCTTT | CASSAEAMNTEAFF
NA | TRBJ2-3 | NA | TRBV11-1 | TGTGCCAGCAGCTCCGAGGAGGGGAGACCGTATTTT | CASSSEEGRPYF